This T cell receptor (beta chain) was recorded in a study of CD8+ T cells in alopecia areata (dated by TCRdb to 2017 to 2018). Regarding the research as a whole: Treated patients were enrolled in an open-label pilot trial of oral tofacitinib at 5 to 10 mg twice daily for moderate-to-severe alopecia areata. Scalp tissue and sorted CD4+ and CD8+ peripheral blood T cells from patchy and totalis/universalis alopecia areata patients and from healthy controls were covered by human TCRbeta sequencing. Tofacitinib was administered for 6 to 18 months, and 6 months of follow-up off drug were then conducted to assess delayed response and recurrence. Disease severity in treated patients was measured with the SALT score, which quantifies the percentage of affected scalp surface area. To study T cell clonal expansion in alopecia areata, the researchers applied high-throughput TCRbeta sequencing to both the C3H/HeJ mouse model and human patients. Biopsies were taken from tofacitinib-treated patients at baseline and again at 4 and 24 weeks into treatment, and several of those patients also had a later scalp biopsy. The RNA source kit depended on sample type: the PAXgene miRNA kit for fixed scalp, the miRNeasy kit for PBMCs, and the RNeasy kit for mouse skin. Scalp clonality was compared among normal scalp (n=4), patchy alopecia areata scalp (n=8), and alopecia totalis/universalis scalp (n=8). TCRbeta CDR3 regions were amplified by immunoSEQ multiplex PCR with 35 Vbeta forward and 13 Jbeta reverse primers. General study outcomes and caveats: The treated cohort was small, with a single nonresponder, so links between baseline CD8+ expansion and response need larger studies. Tofacitinib significantly lowered scalp clonality and the number of expanded CD8+ clones among the top 100 scalp clones. Scalp TCR repertoire analysis is complicated because resident alphabeta T cells in normal human skin are also sequenced, whereas mouse skin is dominated by gammadelta T cells. Many expanded lesional clones were found to persist in scalp and blood during tofacitinib treatment, and relapse after treatment cessation may be partly explained by this persistence. Compared with mice, TCR sequences shared between patients were less clear, possibly partly because of HLA diversity across the patient population. Compared with normal scalp, lesional scalp, particularly in alopecia totalis/universalis, had higher clonality and more expanded CD8+ clones, which suggests antigenic drive.

Library generation was performed with the immunoSEQ multiplex PCR assay. For TCR sequencing, RNA was extracted from every sample and reverse transcribed into cDNA to serve as template. First-strand cDNA was synthesized with SuperScript III using a 2:1 mix of oligo-dT and random hexamers. Amplification bias was assessed with a synthetic immune receptor repertoire, and residual bias was removed computationally. Turning to the authors' computational methods: Raw reads were preprocessed to remove errors, and CDR3 was defined by IMGT conventions from the conserved cysteine to phenylalanine. Clonality was computed as 1 minus the Shannon entropy, with the entropy normalized by log2 of the number of productive unique TCRs. CD4 or CD8 identity of scalp clones was inferred by cross-referencing scalp TCRbeta sequences with sorted blood CD4 and CD8 repertoires. What TCRdb holds here is the immuneACCESS table cut down to in-frame rearrangements. Part of the clones is not present; checked against another copy, under half of the missing clones reflect an unresolved V gene, and the others are unexplained. The V and J calls and the clone size are those of that table, but D and trimming were determined from the DNA. This sample lists under 200,000 clones; approximately 62% were detected once. 14% of the sample is taken by the ten largest.

The sample's time point, from its label and the paper: around 22 weeks on oral tofacitinib. The treatment or condition label, as the study defines it: oral pan-JAK inhibitor, 5-10 mg twice daily. From alopecia areata patients, peripheral blood was collected along with lesional scalp punch biopsies. PBMCs were isolated by density centrifugation and stained for CD3, CD4 and CD8, after which CD4+ and CD8+ T cells were sorted on a FACSAria. The table lists this clone with a few counts. Its antigen remains undetermined. No qualities accompany the bases; no much larger clone lies one base away. The trim is 9 bases for V and 2 bases for J, with a gap of 18 bases between the germline ends. Reading the germline V gene gives CDR1 ENHRY and CDR2 SYGVKD. The CDR3 covers 15 residues, taking in both the cysteine and the phenylalanine. Solely the CDR3 DNA is kept, with 45 bases framed from the first base.

The clonotype originates from a human donor with alopecia areata. Here the sequenced sample was CD4+ T cells sorted from blood, taken at week 24, from a patient treated with tofacitinib. The chain is made from TRBV10-3 and TRBJ2-3; TRBD1 might be the D gene, on 6 matching bases. The nucleotides are TGTGCCATTAGCTCGACAGGAGTGTACACAGATACGCAGTATTTT. This yields the protein CAISSTGVYTDTQYF.